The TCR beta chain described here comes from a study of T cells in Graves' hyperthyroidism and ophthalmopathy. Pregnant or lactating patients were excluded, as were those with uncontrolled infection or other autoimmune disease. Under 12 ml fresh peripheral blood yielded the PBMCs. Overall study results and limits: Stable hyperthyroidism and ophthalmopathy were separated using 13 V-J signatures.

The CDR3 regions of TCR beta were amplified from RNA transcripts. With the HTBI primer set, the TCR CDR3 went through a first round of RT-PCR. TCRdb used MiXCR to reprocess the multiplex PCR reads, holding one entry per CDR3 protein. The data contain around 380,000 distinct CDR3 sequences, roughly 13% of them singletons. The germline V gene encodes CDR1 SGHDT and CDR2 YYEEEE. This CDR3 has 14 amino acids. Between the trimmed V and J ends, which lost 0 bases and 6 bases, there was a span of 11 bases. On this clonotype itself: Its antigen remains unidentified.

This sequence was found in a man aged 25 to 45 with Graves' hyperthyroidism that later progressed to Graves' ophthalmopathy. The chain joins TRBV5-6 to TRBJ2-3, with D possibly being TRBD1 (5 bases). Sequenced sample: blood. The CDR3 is CASSLEVGADTQYF. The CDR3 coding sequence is TGTGCCAGCAGCTTGGAAGTAGGGGCGGATACGCAGTATTTT.